A single sample is the source of the 31 T cell receptor beta chains below, sequenced in a study of T cells in Graves' hyperthyroidism and ophthalmopathy. Researchers amplified the TCR beta CDR3 regions from RNA transcripts. A set of HTBI primers served as the primers for a first-round RT-PCR of the TCR CDR3. TCRdb passed the multiplex PCR reads through MiXCR, listing each CDR3 protein once. The sample has hundreds of thousands of distinct CDR3 sequences; approximately 40% are singletons. Sequenced sample: blood. These receptors originate from a man aged 18-30 years with Graves' hyperthyroidism.

A remark on this clonotype: An end of the junction does not agree with germline; a read error may underlie this. The chain employs TRBV10-3 and TRBJ2-7; D might be TRBD2 (6 bases). The V gene's germline CDR1 is ENHRY and CDR2 SYGVKD. There are 16 residues in the CDR3. This CDR3 is CASSYIWGLSSYEQYF. As DNA, the CDR3 is TGTGCCAGCAGTTACATTTGGGGACTGAGCTCCTACGAGCAGTACTTC.

This rearrangement joins TRBV20-1 to TRBJ2-6; unclear D gene. CDR1 DFQATT and CDR2 SNEGSKA come from the germline V gene (reference sequence). CDR3 length equals 15 residues. In DNA, the CDR3 is TGCAGCTTACGCCCGGGCCTCTCTGGGGCCAACGTCCTGACTTTC. Its protein product is CSLRPGLSGANVLTF.

This clonotype was counted a single time. A single base separates this from a much larger clone, so it may be a read error. The chain has TRBV10-3 and TRBJ1-5, with 7 bases fitting TRBD1. The germline V gene encodes CDR1 ENHRY and CDR2 SYGVKD. Trimming removed 4 bases from V and 5 bases from J; junction bases left unmatched: 2. The CDR3 is 13 amino acids. For the CDR3, the DNA is TGTGCCATCAGTGGGGACAGAGATCAGCCCCAGCATTTT. It encodes CAISGDRDQPQHF.

This clonotype was detected ten times or more. V and J are TRBV25-1 and TRBJ2-7; D is ambiguous. Trimming stripped 1 base from V and 6 bases from J, with 10 bases between. The CDR3 covers 13 residues. Germline V gene lookup returns CDR1 MGHDK and CDR2 SYGVNS. The CDR3, as DNA: TGTGCCAGCAGTGAATTAGGTCGAAGCGAGCAGTACTTC. Protein: CASSELGRSEQYF.

This clonotype appeared a few times. The chain couples TRBV12-3 or TRBV12-4 to TRBJ2-7, with a tentative D call TRBD2 (6 bases). Trimming removed 4 bases at V and 3 bases at J, with 13 bases between. This CDR3 is built from 14 residues. CDR3 bases: TGTGCCAGCAGTTCGCCGGGACTTTACTACGAGCAGTACTTC. Its translation is CASSSPGLYYEQYF.

Concerning this clonotype: The junction differs from germline at one of its ends, possibly a read error. The chain couples TRBV7-2 to TRBJ2-5; TRBD1 matches at 7 bases. There are 15 residues in the CDR3. Germline-derived CDR1 and CDR2 are SGHTA and FQGNSA. CDR3 residues: CAGSLLGGAGETQYF. The CDR3 coding sequence is TGTGCCGGCAGCTTATTAGGGGGCGCTGGGGAGACCCAGTACTTC.

This clonotype showed up many times. This rearrangement joins TRBV5-1 to TRBJ1-2; D is undetermined. V shed 0 bases and J shed 2 bases, with 11 bases lying between them. The CDR3 contains 15 residues. In germline, CDR1 is SGHRS, CDR2 YFSETQ. CDR3 nucleotides: TGCGCCAGCAGCTTGGAAGGCATCGGGAACTATGGCTACACCTTC. Protein product: CASSLEGIGNYGYTF.

This clonotype was seen a few times. The rearrangement joins TRBV27 to TRBJ1-1; 8 bases match TRBD1. There are 15 residues in the CDR3. Germline V lookup: CDR1 MNHEY, CDR2 SMNVEV (reference sequence). The junction had 3 bases not matched to a gene; V was cut back by 3 bases and J by 0 bases. Here the CDR3 reads CASSFDRGVNTEAFF. The CDR3, as DNA: TGTGCCAGCAGTTTCGACAGGGGAGTGAACACTGAAGCTTTCTTT.

The chain is built from TRBV19 and TRBJ1-1; 12 bases map to TRBD1. Germline assignment: CDR1 LNHDA and CDR2 SQIVND (reference sequence). This CDR3 region has 17 residues. V shed 5 bases and J 2 bases; nucleotides not matched to a gene: 9. The CDR3 nucleotides read TGTGCCAGTAGTCTCCGGGACAGGGGGCGCCTCAACACTGAAGCTTTCTTT. This translates into CASSLRDRGRLNTEAFF. Looking up the rest from reference TRBV19 and TRBJ1-1 gives the full variable domain: DGGITQSPKYLFRKEGQNVTLSCEQNLNHDAMYWYRQDPGQGLRLIYYSQIVNDFQKGDIAEGYSVSREKKESFPLTVTSAQKNPTAFYLCASSLRDRGRLNTEAFFGQGTRLTVV.

This clonotype showed up just a few times. This sequence joins TRBV20-1 and TRBJ1-4; no firm D call. There are 11 residues in the CDR3. With 5 bases removed from V and 7 bases from J, the gap between germline ends came to 8 bases. CDR1 is DFQATT, CDR2 SNEGSKA, per germline (reference sequence). CDR3 sequence reads: CSALRGEKLFF. CDR3 coding DNA: TGCAGTGCTCTCCGGGGTGAAAAACTGTTTTTT.

As regards this clonotype: This may arise from a read error, as a much more abundant clone is one base away. The V call is TRBV29-1, the J call TRBJ2-2, with 8 bases lining up with TRBD1. V lost 6 bases and J lost 7; bases outside the gene matches: 4. The length of the CDR3 is 12 residues. The germline gives CDR1 SQVTM, CDR2 ANQGSEA. The CDR3 DNA reads TGCAGCGTCCGACAGGGGAACGGGGAGCTGTTTTTT. Encoded protein: CSVRQGNGELFF.

This chain connects TRBV20-1 to TRBJ2-6, with D perhaps given as TRBD1 or TRBD2 (5 bases each). With 1 base removed from V and 2 bases from J, the gap between germline ends came to 9 bases. The CDR3 is 15 residues long. Germline lookup yields CDR1 DFQATT and CDR2 SNEGSKA (reference sequence). CDR3 sequence (DNA): TGCAGTGCTAGAGGGGGGAGCACTGGGGCCAACGTCCTGACTTTC. Its protein product is CSARGGSTGANVLTF.

As concerns this clonotype: This may be a read error, as it is one base from a much larger clone. The final CDR3 position lacks the conserved phenylalanine or tryptophan, pointing to a likely read error. The chain couples TRBV29-1 to TRBJ2-7; the match to TRBD2 covers 8 bases. The CDR3 has 13 amino acids. Germline CDR1 SQVTM, CDR2 ANQGSEA. With 6 bases clipped from V and 3 bases from J, the junction kept 7 bases outside the gene matches. The CDR3 region is CSVQETSVYEQYL. The CDR3 DNA follows: TGCAGCGTCCAAGAGACTAGCGTCTACGAGCAGTACCTC.

The rearrangement uses TRBV5-4 and TRBJ1-1, with D maybe TRBD1 (5 bases). Germline CDR1 and CDR2: SGHNT and YYREEE (reference sequence). Trimming stripped 5 bases from V and 5 bases from J, with 13 bases between. The CDR3 has 13 residues. CDR3 nucleotides: TGTGCCAGCAGATCTATGACAGTTACTGAAGCTTTCTTT. As protein: CASRSMTVTEAFF.

Concerning this clonotype itself: A single base separates this from a much larger clone, so it may be a read error. In this CDR3 the conserved last residue, phenylalanine or tryptophan, is missing, so a read error is likely. The chain uses TRBV2 and TRBJ1-1; no firm D call. This CDR3 region has 13 residues. Germline values: CDR1 SNHLY, CDR2 FYNNEI. Trimming cost V 5 bases and J 3 bases, with 10 bases left between them. CDR3 nucleotide sequence: TGTGCCAGCAGTTATAGACGGGACACTGAAGCTTTCCTT. Translation: CASSYRRDTEAFL.

The chain combines TRBV4-1 with TRBJ1-1; D is unresolved. V was trimmed by 1 base and J by 1 base, leaving 13 bases between them. CDR3 length: 16 amino acids. Germline V lookup: CDR1 MGHRA, CDR2 YSYEKL. CDR3: CASSQGFDRSNTEAFF. In DNA form, the CDR3 reads TGCGCCAGCAGCCAAGGCTTCGATCGATCGAACACTGAAGCTTTCTTT.

On this clonotype: At one end the junction does not follow the germline gene, possibly because of a read error. The chain links TRBV10-3 to TRBJ2-7, with TRBD2 identical over 10 bases. Germline CDR1 ENHRY, CDR2 SYGVKD. The length of the CDR3 is 16 residues. The CDR3 coding sequence is TGTGCCAGCAGTAGGACTAGCGGTCTTCGCTCCTACGAGCAGTACTTC. This gives the protein CASSRTSGLRSYEQYF.

This clonotype was observed once. The chain joins TRBV5-5 to TRBJ1-4; TRBD1 matches at 7 bases. Per the germline V gene, CDR1 is SGHKS and CDR2 is YYEKEE (reference sequence). V shed 4 bases and J 4 bases; nucleotides not matched to a gene: 10. This CDR3 has 16 residues. The CDR3 nucleotides are TGTGCCAGCAGCCAAGATCTCGGGACAGTTAATGAAAAACTGTTTTTT. This gives the protein CASSQDLGTVNEKLFF.

This clonotype was recorded many times. The V call is TRBV7-8, the J call TRBJ1-1, with D maybe TRBD1 (5 bases). The CDR3 is made up of 15 amino acids. Trimming stripped 7 bases from V and 11 bases from J, with 26 bases between. In germline, CDR1 is SGHVS, CDR2 FQNEAQ. The chain's CDR3 is CASNSPLGQEGRAFF. The DNA of the CDR3 is TGTGCCAGCAACTCGCCGTTAGGGCAGGAGGGACGGGCTTTCTTT.

J is TRBJ1-5 and V is TRBV5-1; the D gene is possibly TRBD1 (6 bases). The CDR3 sequence is 18 residues long. The ends were cut back, 0 bases at V and 11 bases at J, with 27 bases in the middle. CDR1 and CDR2 from the germline V gene are SGHRS and YFSETQ. The CDR3 spells CASSLGLAGGQQQETQHF. CDR3 DNA: TGCGCCAGCAGCTTGGGACTAGCGGGGGGGCAGCAGCAAGAGACCCAGCATTTT.

As concerns this clonotype: Given a much more abundant clone one base away, this may be a read error. The chain has TRBV29-1 and TRBJ1-1; a possible D gene is TRBD1 (5 bases). The germline gives CDR1 SQVTM, CDR2 ANQGSEA. Trimming took 8 bases from V and 0 from J, leaving 10 bases between them. The CDR3 sequence is 12 residues long. The CDR3 DNA sequence: TGCAGCCGATCGACAGTGAACACTGAAGCTTTCTTT. It translates to CSRSTVNTEAFF.

Points on this clonotype: Being one base from a much bigger clone, this may be a read error. This chain joins TRBV7-9 and TRBJ1-1; maybe TRBD1 (6 bases). There are 15 residues in the CDR3. The germline V gene encodes CDR1 SEHNR and CDR2 FQNEAQ (reference sequence). Trimming shortened V by 1 base and J by 5 bases, and 14 bases separated the two germline ends. The CDR3, as DNA: TGTGCCAGCAGCTTAGGTCGGCAGGGGAAAACTGAAGCTTTCTTT. Amino acid sequence: CASSLGRQGKTEAFF.

The J gene is TRBJ2-7, the V gene TRBV6-5, with no clear D. Trimming removed 6 bases from V and 1 base from J, with 16 bases in between. The germline CDR1 and CDR2 sequences are MNHEY and SVGAGI. This CDR3 region has 15 residues. DNA for the CDR3: TGTGCCAGCAGGAGCTTCAGAACCCCATCCTACGAGCAGTACTTC. Translating gives CASRSFRTPSYEQYF.

Written as DNA, the CDR3 is TGTGCCAGCAGCTTAGCGACCGGGAATCCTAACTATGGCTACACCTTC. Translating it yields CASSLATGNPNYGYTF. V gene TRBV7-8 combines with J gene TRBJ1-2; no clear D. The CDR3 length is 16 residues. The ends were cut back, 0 bases at V and 0 bases at J, with 11 bases in the middle. CDR1 and CDR2 (germline): SGHVS, FQNEAQ.

V gene TRBV7-6 combines with J gene TRBJ1-1; TRBD1 matches at 8 bases. Germline-derived CDR1 and CDR2 are SGHVS and FNYEAQ. Unmatched junction bases numbered 9, after V lost 1 base and J lost 5 bases. The CDR3 extends over 16 amino acids. The CDR3 DNA follows: TGTGCCAGCAGCTTAGAGGCAGGGGGCACCCGGACTGAAGCTTTCTTT. Protein sequence: CASSLEAGGTRTEAFF.

As for this clonotype: A single base separates this from a much larger clone, so it may be a read error. The chain is built from TRBV7-2 and TRBJ1-6; 12 bases line up with TRBD1. J was trimmed by 9 bases and V by 4 bases; bases with no gene match: 7. CDR1 is SGHTA and CDR2 is FQGNSA in the germline V gene. The CDR3 contains 16 residues. The CDR3 sequence is CASSSGTGGAGSPLHF. For the CDR3, the DNA is TGTGCCAGCAGCTCGGGGACAGGGGGCGCAGGTTCACCCCTCCACTTT.

This clonotype was counted between two and nine times. The rearrangement uses TRBV5-1 and TRBJ1-1, with D possibly being TRBD1 (5 bases). The CDR3 has 13 residues. The V end lost 0 bases, the J end lost 7 bases, and 10 bases lay between the germline ends. The germline V gene encodes CDR1 SGHRS and CDR2 YFSETQ. The CDR3 coding sequence is TGCGCCAGCAGCTTGGGAGCAGGGAATGAAGCTTTCTTT. The encoded protein is CASSLGAGNEAFF.

The rearrangement uses TRBV7-9 and TRBJ1-5; D is unclear. In germline, CDR1 is SEHNR, CDR2 FQNEAQ (reference sequence). Between the trimmed V and J ends, which lost 5 bases and 4 bases, there was a span of 12 bases. There are 14 residues in the CDR3. As DNA, the CDR3 is TGTGCCAGCAGCAAGAGCAGTTTAAATCAGCCCCAGCATTTT. Translated, it gives CASSKSSLNQPQHF.

This clonotype came up a few times. J is TRBJ2-5 and V is TRBV5-4, with D perhaps being TRBD1 or TRBD2 (7 bases each). Trimming stripped 5 bases from V and 4 bases from J, with 18 bases between. In germline, CDR1 is SGHNT, CDR2 YYREEE (reference sequence). This CDR3 region has 15 residues. The CDR3 DNA sequence: TGTGCCAGCAGTTTCAAATTCAGGGGGGGAGAGACCCAGTACTTC. Protein: CASSFKFRGGETQYF.

The rearrangement links TRBV6-1 to TRBJ1-1; no clear D gene. The CDR3 has 12 residues. Germline V CDR1 and CDR2: MNHNS, SASEGT. The germline V and J ends were trimmed by 8 bases and 5 bases, with 12 bases remaining between them. In DNA, the CDR3 is TGTGCCAGCGCGGGATGGCGGACTGAAGCTTTCTTT. It specifies CASAGWRTEAFF.

This chain links TRBV5-1 with TRBJ1-2; 7 nucleotides line up with TRBD1. There are 15 residues in the CDR3. Germline lookup yields CDR1 SGHRS and CDR2 YFSETQ. V lost 0 bases to trimming and J lost 4 bases; unmatched junction nucleotides: 6. CDR3 nucleotides: TGCGCCAGCAGCTTGGTCCCAGGGGGGAGCTATGGCTACACCTTC. This codes for CASSLVPGGSYGYTF.